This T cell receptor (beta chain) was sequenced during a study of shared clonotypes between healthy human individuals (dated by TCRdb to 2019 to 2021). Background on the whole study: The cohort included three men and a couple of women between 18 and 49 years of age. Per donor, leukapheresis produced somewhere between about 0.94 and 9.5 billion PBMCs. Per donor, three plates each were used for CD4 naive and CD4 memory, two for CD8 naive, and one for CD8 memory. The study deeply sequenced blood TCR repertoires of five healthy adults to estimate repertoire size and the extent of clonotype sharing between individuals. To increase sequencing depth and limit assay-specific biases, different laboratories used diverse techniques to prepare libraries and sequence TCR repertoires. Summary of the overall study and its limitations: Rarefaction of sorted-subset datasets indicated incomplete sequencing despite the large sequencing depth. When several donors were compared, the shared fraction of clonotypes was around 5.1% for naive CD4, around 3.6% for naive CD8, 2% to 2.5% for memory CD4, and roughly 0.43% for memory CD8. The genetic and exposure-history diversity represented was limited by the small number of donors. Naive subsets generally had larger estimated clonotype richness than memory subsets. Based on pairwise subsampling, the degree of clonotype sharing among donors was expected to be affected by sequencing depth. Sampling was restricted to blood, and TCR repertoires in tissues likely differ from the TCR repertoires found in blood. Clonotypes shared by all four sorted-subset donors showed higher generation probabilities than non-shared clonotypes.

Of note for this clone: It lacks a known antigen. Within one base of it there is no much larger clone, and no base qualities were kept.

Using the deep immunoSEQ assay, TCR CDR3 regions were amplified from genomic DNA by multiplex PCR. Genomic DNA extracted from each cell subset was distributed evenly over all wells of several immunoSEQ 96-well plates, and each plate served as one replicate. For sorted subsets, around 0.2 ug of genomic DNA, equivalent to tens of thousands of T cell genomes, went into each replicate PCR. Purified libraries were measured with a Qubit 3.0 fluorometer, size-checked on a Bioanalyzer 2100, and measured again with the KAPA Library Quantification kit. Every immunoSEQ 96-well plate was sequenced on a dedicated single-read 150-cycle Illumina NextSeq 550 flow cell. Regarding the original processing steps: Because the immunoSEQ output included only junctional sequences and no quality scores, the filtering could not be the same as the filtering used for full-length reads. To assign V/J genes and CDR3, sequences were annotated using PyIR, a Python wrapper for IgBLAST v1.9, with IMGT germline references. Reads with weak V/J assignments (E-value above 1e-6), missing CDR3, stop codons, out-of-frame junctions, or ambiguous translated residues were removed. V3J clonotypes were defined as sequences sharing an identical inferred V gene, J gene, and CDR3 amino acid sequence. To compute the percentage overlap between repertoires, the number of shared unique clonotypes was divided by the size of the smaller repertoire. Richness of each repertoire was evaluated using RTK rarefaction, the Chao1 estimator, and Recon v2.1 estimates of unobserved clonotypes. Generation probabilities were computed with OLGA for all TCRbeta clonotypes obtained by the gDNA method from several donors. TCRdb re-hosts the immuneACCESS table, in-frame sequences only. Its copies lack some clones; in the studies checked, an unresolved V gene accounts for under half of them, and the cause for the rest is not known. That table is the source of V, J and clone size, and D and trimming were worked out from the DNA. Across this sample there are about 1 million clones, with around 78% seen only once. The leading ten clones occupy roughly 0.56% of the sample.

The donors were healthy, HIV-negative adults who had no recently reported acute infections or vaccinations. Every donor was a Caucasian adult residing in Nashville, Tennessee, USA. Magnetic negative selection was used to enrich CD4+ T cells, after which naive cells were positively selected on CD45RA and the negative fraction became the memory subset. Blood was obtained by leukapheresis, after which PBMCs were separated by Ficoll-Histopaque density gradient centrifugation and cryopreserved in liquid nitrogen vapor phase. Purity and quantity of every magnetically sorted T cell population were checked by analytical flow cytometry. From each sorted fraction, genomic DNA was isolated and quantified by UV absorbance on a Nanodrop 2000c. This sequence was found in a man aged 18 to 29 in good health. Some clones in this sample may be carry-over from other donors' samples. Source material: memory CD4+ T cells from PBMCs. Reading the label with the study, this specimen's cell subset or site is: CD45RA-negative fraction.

The DNA sequence follows: TGCGCCAGCAGCTACTCTAGCGTCTCAGATACGCAGTATTTT. It codes for CASSYSSVSDTQYF. The rearranged segments are TRBV10-1 and TRBJ2-3; the D segment could be TRBD2, given 6 matching bases. The junction shows trimming of 6 bases on V and 4 bases on J, plus 14 bases between the germline ends. CDR1 WNHNN and CDR2 SYGVQD are derived from the germline V gene (reference sequence). Measured from the cysteine to the phenylalanine, the CDR3 is 14 residues long. Only the CDR3 portion is preserved as DNA: 42 bases, with reading frame beginning at the first base.